These 19 T cell receptor beta chains were sequenced from one sample in a study of shared clonotypes between healthy human individuals. Naive CD8 cells lacked CD45RO, underwent positive selection for CCR7 and left out terminally differentiated effector memory CD45RA+ cells. The method was immunoSEQ multiplex PCR; TCRdb's version includes in-frame clones alone and lacks a portion of them. The data hold fewer than 850,000 clones, with 96% observed a single time. Sequenced input: naive CD8+ T cells sorted from blood. The receptors stem from a man younger than 45 in good health.

V and J are TRBV4-1 and TRBJ2-7; possibly TRBD1 for D (5 bases). The CDR3 totals 15 residues. Germline V gene lookup returns CDR1 MGHRA and CDR2 YSYEKL. V was pared by 1 base and J by 5 bases, with 15 bases between. For the CDR3, the DNA is TGCGCCAGCAGCCAAGGTTGGCAGGGTCTCGACGAGCAGTACTTC. Translating it yields CASSQGWQGLDEQYF.

The chain couples TRBV18 to TRBJ2-1; D perhaps matches TRBD2 (8 bases). The CDR3 covers 15 residues. V was pared by 4 bases and J by 4 bases, with 14 bases between. Germline V lookup: CDR1 KGHSH, CDR2 LQKENI. CDR3 sequence reads: CASSLAGQKYNEQFF. The CDR3 DNA reads as TGTGCCAGCTCACTAGCGGGACAGAAGTACAATGAGCAGTTCTTC.

The gene calls are TRBV29-1 and TRBJ1-3; D remains ambiguous. Trimming cost V 5 bases and J 4 bases, with 9 bases left between them. CDR1 is SQVTM, CDR2 ANQGSEA, per germline. The CDR3 sequence is 12 residues long. The CDR3 here is CSVPLRGNTIYF. CDR3 in DNA: TGCAGCGTTCCTTTGAGGGGAAACACCATATATTTT.

The gene calls are TRBV9 and TRBJ1-2; the D gene is possibly TRBD1 (6 bases). Germline V lookup: CDR1 SGDLS, CDR2 YYNGEE. With 0 bases removed from V and 4 bases from J, the gap between germline ends came to 22 bases. The CDR3 sequence is 18 residues long. The CDR3 DNA follows: TGTGCCAGCAGCGTAGCAGTGGGGGAAGGGGCGACAGGCTATGGCTACACCTTC. This sequence encodes CASSVAVGEGATGYGYTF.

The V call is TRBV5-1, the J call TRBJ2-5, with D perhaps assigned TRBD1 or TRBD2 (5 bases each). The CDR3 has 17 residues. Between the trimmed V and J ends, which lost 4 bases and 1 base, there was a span of 20 bases. CDR1 SGHRS and CDR2 YFSETQ come from the germline V gene. The CDR3 DNA is TGCGCCAGCAGCCGGGCGGTGGCAGGGAGTCCCCAAGAGACCCAGTACTTC. Residues: CASSRAVAGSPQETQYF.

This chain connects TRBV7-9 to TRBJ2-7, with D possibly being TRBD1 (6 bases). CDR1 SEHNR and CDR2 FQNEAQ come from the germline V gene (reference sequence). The CDR3 has 14 amino acids. Trimming removed 5 bases at V and 4 bases at J, with 15 bases between. CDR3 residues: CASSGDPDSYEQYF. DNA for the CDR3: TGTGCCAGCAGCGGGGATCCGGACAGTTACGAGCAGTACTTC.

The chain carries TRBV5-1 and TRBJ2-6; D unclear. V gave up 0 bases and J gave up 0 bases, with 16 bases separating them. The V gene's germline CDR1 is SGHRS and CDR2 YFSETQ. CDR3 length: 19 residues. For the CDR3, the DNA is TGCGCCAGCAGCTTGGCCTGGGGATCTCTTAGCTCTGGGGCCAACGTCCTGACTTTC. It translates to CASSLAWGSLSSGANVLTF.

The chain has TRBV5-1 and TRBJ2-7; D may match TRBD1 or TRBD2 (5 bases each). CDR1 and CDR2 (germline): SGHRS, YFSETQ. The length of the CDR3 is 15 residues. V lost 4 bases and J lost 2, with 16 bases in between. CDR3 in DNA: TGCGCCAGCAGCAGCGGCCCGACAGATACCTACGAGCAGTACTTC. Protein product: CASSSGPTDTYEQYF.

This chain joins TRBV2 and TRBJ1-1; D is uncertain. The CDR3 has 11 residues. CDR1 and CDR2 from the germline V gene are SNHLY and FYNNEI. With 8 bases removed from V and 1 base from J, the gap between germline ends came to 5 bases. Here the CDR3 DNA reads TGTGCCAGCGCAGGGAACACTGAAGCTTTCTTT. This gives the protein CASAGNTEAFF.

The chain uses TRBV29-1 and TRBJ2-2; D is uncertain. V lost 0 bases and J 8 bases, leaving 7 bases between the germline ends. The germline V gene has CDR1 SQVTM and CDR2 ANQGSEA. The CDR3 length is 12 residues. The CDR3 here is CSVEDLVGELFF. As DNA, the CDR3 is TGCAGCGTTGAAGATCTAGTGGGGGAGCTGTTTTTT.

J is TRBJ2-1 and V is TRBV9; possible D gene TRBD1, 6 bases. Looked up from germline, CDR1 is SGDLS and CDR2 is YYNGEE. Trimming left V 4 bases short and J 4 bases short, with 9 bases between. There are 13 residues in the CDR3. CDR3 sequence reads: CASSPDSYNEQFF. CDR3 DNA: TGTGCCAGCAGCCCGGACAGTTACAATGAGCAGTTCTTC.

As regards this clone: This sample includes further DNA sequences coding for the same CDR3. V is TRBV11-2 and J is TRBJ1-1; D call uncertain. In germline, CDR1 is SGHAT, CDR2 FQNNGV. The V gene lost 1 base and the J gene lost 6 bases, with 3 bases spanning the gap. CDR3 length equals 11 residues. The CDR3 bases are TGTGCCAGCAGCTTAGGAGCTGAAGCTTTCTTT. It is translated as CASSLGAEAFF.

The genes are TRBV7-9 and TRBJ2-3; the match to TRBD2 covers 14 bases. Germline V lookup: CDR1 SEHNR, CDR2 FQNEAQ (reference sequence). CDR3 size: 15 residues. The trim removed 4 bases at V and 14 bases at J, leaving 11 bases unmatched. The CDR3, as DNA: TGTGCCAGCAGCTCGCCCGGGACTAGCGGGGGCCCAAGGTATTTT. Translating gives CASSSPGTSGGPRYF.

The chain links TRBV9 to TRBJ1-1; D is uncertain. Trimming cost V 4 bases and J 0 bases, with 7 bases left between them. Germline lookup yields CDR1 SGDLS and CDR2 YYNGEE. The CDR3 has 13 amino acids. This chain's CDR3 is CASSQYMNTEAFF. The CDR3 DNA follows: TGTGCCAGCAGCCAATACATGAACACTGAAGCTTTCTTT.

CDR3 nucleotides: TGTGCCAGCAGCAGAAGCGGGAGCAATGAGCAGTTCTTC. This codes for CASSRSGSNEQFF. The chain employs TRBV9 and TRBJ2-1, with 8 bases that match TRBD2. The CDR3 length is 13 residues. V dropped 4 bases and J dropped 6; count of bases not matched to a gene: 3. Germline CDR1 is SGDLS and CDR2 is YYNGEE. The entire variable domain, with the rest obtained from reference TRBV9 and TRBJ2-1, is as follows: DSGVTQTPKHLITATGQRVTLRCSPRSGDLSVYWYQQSLDQGLQFLIQYYNGEERAKGNILERFSAQQFPDLHSELNLSSLELGDSALYFCASSRSGSNEQFFGPGTRLTVL.

This chain links TRBV4-2 with TRBJ2-2; 7 bases are shared with TRBD2. The germline CDR1 and CDR2 sequences are LGHNA and YNFKEQ. V gave up 2 bases and J gave up 2 bases; unmatched junction bases: 11. This CDR3 has 18 residues. The CDR3 is CASSQSPAGTINTGELFF. The CDR3 DNA follows: TGTGCCAGCAGCCAATCCCCCGCCGGGACTATTAACACCGGGGAGCTGTTTTTT.

This chain links TRBV7-9 with TRBJ2-1; D may be TRBD1 (5 bases). V lost 6 bases and J lost 6, with 21 bases in between. CDR1 and CDR2 from the germline V gene are SEHNR and FQNEAQ (reference sequence). CDR3 length: 16 amino acids. CDR3 amino acids: CASRDSLEDLGNEQFF. In nucleotides, the CDR3 is TGTGCCAGCAGAGACAGCCTAGAGGACCTCGGCAATGAGCAGTTCTTC.

This chain connects TRBV2 to TRBJ2-7; D is ambiguous. The CDR3 sequence is 12 residues long. Trimming pared 7 bases from V and 3 bases from J, leaving 10 bases between. Germline loops: CDR1 SNHLY, CDR2 FYNNEI. CDR3 sequence: CASKNTNYEQYF. In DNA form, the CDR3 reads TGTGCCAGCAAGAACACTAACTACGAGCAGTACTTC.

V usage is TRBV6-6 and J usage is TRBJ2-7; tentatively, D is TRBD2 (6 bases). Germline values: CDR1 MNHNY, CDR2 SVGAGI (reference sequence). The CDR3 covers 16 residues. Trimming took 7 bases from V and 0 from J, leaving 19 bases between them. This CDR3 reads CASTQRPGESSYEQYF. CDR3 coding DNA: TGTGCCAGCACCCAAAGGCCGGGGGAAAGCTCCTACGAGCAGTACTTC.